Shown below are 14 T cell receptor beta chains from a single sample sequenced in a study of T cell responses to AZD1222 COVID-19 vaccine. Data came from immunoSEQ multiplex PCR; TCRdb stores just in-frame clones and leaves some out. The table includes approximately 110,000 clones, 88% detected once. Sequenced here: peripheral blood, sampled 28 days after the second AZD1222 dose. Receptor source: an adult who received the AZD1222 COVID-19 vaccine.

This clone was detected once. The chain employs TRBV11-2 and TRBJ1-4, with 9 bases that match TRBD1. J lost 6 bases, V lost 1 base, and 6 bases had no gene match. Germline CDR1 and CDR2: SGHAT and FQNNGV. The CDR3 totals 16 residues. The CDR3 protein is CASSLGLGQGYEKLFF. DNA for the CDR3: TGTGCCAGCAGCTTAGGGCTGGGACAGGGTTATGAAAAACTGTTTTTT.

The chain carries TRBV5-5 and TRBJ2-7; D call uncertain. The V and J ends lost 1 base and 4 bases respectively, with 12 bases between them. The CDR3 has 14 amino acids. Germline V lookup: CDR1 SGHKS, CDR2 YYEKEE (reference sequence). The CDR3, as DNA: TGTGCCAGCAGCTTGACACCCACCCTTTACGAGCAGTACTTC. The encoded protein is CASSLTPTLYEQYF.

CDR3 in amino acids: CASSTALGALNTEAFF. The CDR3 DNA reads as TGTGCCAGTAGTACCGCGCTTGGGGCCCTTAACACTGAAGCTTTCTTT. The chain has TRBV19 and TRBJ1-1, with a weak D call TRBD1 (5 bases). Trimming stripped 4 bases from V and 2 bases from J, with 17 bases between. The CDR3 is 16 residues long. The V gene's germline CDR1 is LNHDA and CDR2 SQIVND (reference sequence).

This clone was observed once. This chain links TRBV18 with TRBJ1-2; tentatively, D is TRBD1 (5 bases). Trimming left V 3 bases short and J 6 bases short, with 11 bases between. Germline CDR1 reads KGHSH; CDR2 reads LQKENI. There are 13 residues in the CDR3. CDR3 amino acids: CASSPRREDGYTF. The CDR3 DNA sequence: TGTGCCAGCTCACCTCGCAGGGAGGATGGCTACACCTTC.

J is TRBJ2-1 and V is TRBV12-3 or TRBV12-4, with no clear D. Deletions cut 5 bases from V and 4 bases from J, with 6 bases between. This CDR3 is built from 12 residues. CDR3 residues: CASSPQYNEQFF. For the CDR3, the DNA is TGTGCCAGCAGTCCGCAATACAATGAGCAGTTCTTC.

CDR3 sequence reads: CASSIQGHSDGYTF. The CDR3 DNA sequence: TGTGCCAGTAGTATACAGGGTCATTCGGATGGCTACACCTTC. The chain recombines TRBV19 with TRBJ1-2; D possibly corresponds to TRBD1 (5 bases). V was pared by 2 bases and J by 6 bases, with 13 bases between. Germline V CDR1 and CDR2: LNHDA, SQIVND (reference sequence). This CDR3 is built from 14 residues.

This clone showed up just once. The chain recombines TRBV6-2 or TRBV6-3 with TRBJ1-5; D unclear. Germline lookup yields CDR1 MNHEY and CDR2 SVGEGT. The germline V and J ends were trimmed by 0 bases and 7 bases, with 7 bases remaining between them. The CDR3 has 13 residues. CDR3 sequence reads: CASSYSYHQPQHF. The DNA of the CDR3 is TGTGCCAGCAGTTACTCGTATCACCAGCCCCAGCATTTT.

This chain uses TRBV15 with TRBJ1-1; D may be TRBD1 (6 bases). Germline CDR1 LNHNV, CDR2 YYDKDF (reference sequence). The CDR3 covers 15 residues. The V and J ends lost 1 base and 3 bases respectively, with 12 bases between them. The CDR3 nucleotides read TGTGCCACCAGCAGAGGACTGTCAGGGGACACTGAAGCTTTCTTT. Protein: CATSRGLSGDTEAFF.

The chain recombines TRBV7-9 with TRBJ1-1; D not resolved. V dropped 1 base and J dropped 5 bases, with 5 bases sitting between them. Germline CDR1 is SEHNR and CDR2 is FQNEAQ (reference sequence). The CDR3 extends over 12 amino acids. Here the CDR3 reads CASSLGTTEAFF. The CDR3 coding sequence is TGTGCCAGCAGCTTAGGGACGACTGAAGCTTTCTTT.

This chain connects TRBV7-9 to TRBJ1-5; no clear D gene. Trimming left V 3 bases short and J 4 bases short, with 10 bases between. The CDR3 totals 14 residues. Germline V CDR1 and CDR2: SEHNR, FQNEAQ (reference sequence). The CDR3 loop reads CASSLAGGNQPQHF. The CDR3 region has the DNA TGTGCCAGCAGCTTGGCAGGCGGAAATCAGCCCCAGCATTTT.

The chain links TRBV7-8 to TRBJ2-7; 9 bases fit TRBD2. Germline V CDR1 and CDR2: SGHVS, FQNEAQ. Losses at the gene ends were 5 bases for V and 12 bases for J; bases not matched to a gene: 5. This CDR3 comprises 11 residues. Written as DNA, the CDR3 is TGTGCCAGCAGCCCAGGACTAGCGCGGTACTTC. It codes for CASSPGLARYF.

The chain is built from TRBV5-1 and TRBJ1-1; D not certain. CDR1 is SGHRS, CDR2 YFSETQ, per germline. The V end was cut by 4 bases, the J end by 6 bases, with 13 bases between. The CDR3 has 13 residues. CDR3: CASSGRVQAEAFF. CDR3 in DNA: TGCGCCAGCAGCGGCCGGGTCCAAGCTGAAGCTTTCTTT.

The J gene is TRBJ2-3, the V gene TRBV4-3; the match to TRBD2 covers 9 bases. The CDR3 runs 15 residues. CDR1 is LGHNA, CDR2 YSLEER, per germline. Trimming cost V 3 bases and J 2 bases; bases outside gene matches: 3. DNA for the CDR3: TGCGCCAGCAGCCAGGGCGGGGGGGTCACAGATACGCAGTATTTT. Translated, it gives CASSQGGGVTDTQYF.

V and J are TRBV6-5 and TRBJ2-5, with 7 bases that match TRBD1. The CDR3 consists of 14 residues. Looked up from germline, CDR1 is MNHEY and CDR2 is SVGAGI. The J segment lost 4 bases and the V segment lost 7 bases, leaving 9 bases of the junction unmatched. CDR3 DNA: TGTGCCAGCAAGAAAGGGGGCAAGGGAGAGACCCAGTACTTC. As protein: CASKKGGKGETQYF.